This T cell receptor beta chain emerged from a study of human T cells and chemical hapten exposure. About the research overall: While the approximately 23-week study was under way, patients received diphenylcyclopropenone on the scalp every week. After 6 days, upper back 0.01% DPC patch tests were scored.

TCRdb called the RACE reads again in MiXCR, with one record for every CDR3 protein. Of about 260,000 distinct CDR3 sequences in the sample, roughly 8.9% were seen once. The ends were cut back, 8 bases at V and 7 bases at J, with 18 bases in the middle. Per germline, CDR1 MDHEN and CDR2 SYDVKM. The CDR3 has 14 residues. Study-wide results and caveats: There was a positive correlation between PT1 expanded TCR counts and patch test score. Controls formed significantly fewer large CDR3 similarity clusters than expanded TCRs did.

Time point given: pre-sensitization, week 0. The treatment denotes: therapeutic diphenylcyclopropenone sensitization with weekly scalp DPC. In regard to this clonotype: The antigen is not known.

The chain uses TRBV28 and TRBJ1-5; a weak D match, TRBD1 (6 bases). The sequence was obtained from a woman in her forties with alopecia areata. Some clones in this sample may be carry-over from other donors' samples. The specimen was whole blood, collected in connection with sensitization to the hapten diphenylcyclopropenone (DPC). The CDR3 region is CASGSAGDKQPQHF. As DNA, the CDR3 is TGTGCCAGCGGATCCGCAGGGGACAAGCAGCCCCAGCATTTT.